Below are 16 T cell receptor beta chains sequenced from a single sample in a study of cytomegalovirus exposure and HLA in healthy donors. Sequencing was performed with immunoSEQ multiplex PCR; in TCRdb, only in-frame clones are kept and a portion is missing. The profile shows more than 45,000 clones, 90% to 95% of them singletons. The sequenced sample consisted of PBMCs. Every receptor here comes from a young woman in good health and CMV-seronegative.

The rearrangement joins TRBV5-1 to TRBJ1-2, with a tentative D call TRBD1 (6 bases). CDR1 and CDR2 (germline): SGHRS, YFSETQ. V was pared by 4 bases and J by 4 bases, with 14 bases between. CDR3 length: 14 amino acids. The CDR3 DNA is TGCGCCAGCAGCACCATGGACAGTGTCTATGGCTACACCTTC. It is translated as CASSTMDSVYGYTF.

The chain has TRBV18 and TRBJ2-5, with 9 bases lining up with TRBD2. Unmatched junction bases numbered 9, after V lost 2 bases and J lost 5 bases. CDR3 size: 16 residues. Germline loops: CDR1 KGHSH, CDR2 LQKENI. As DNA, the CDR3 is TGTGCCAGCTCACCATCGAATAGCGGGAGCGGGGAGACCCAGTACTTC. Its protein is CASSPSNSGSGETQYF.

The chain combines TRBV13 with TRBJ1-1; a possible D gene is TRBD1 (5 bases). The CDR3 contains 13 residues. Germline V gene lookup returns CDR1 PRHDT and CDR2 FYEKMQ (reference sequence). With 4 bases removed from V and 2 bases from J, the gap between germline ends came to 8 bases. CDR3 nucleotides: TGTGCCAGCAGCTACGGACAAAACACTGAAGCTTTCTTT. The encoded protein is CASSYGQNTEAFF.

The chain is built from TRBV28 and TRBJ1-2; 8 bases fit TRBD1. The CDR3 sequence is 15 residues long. Germline lookup yields CDR1 MDHEN and CDR2 SYDVKM. V lost 4 bases to trimming and J lost 4 bases; unmatched junction nucleotides: 8. The CDR3 region is CASSSTGEGSYGYTF. CDR3 DNA: TGTGCCAGCAGTTCGACAGGGGAGGGGTCCTATGGCTACACCTTC.

The chain joins TRBV7-9 to TRBJ1-1, with a tentative D call TRBD1 (6 bases). Germline V lookup: CDR1 SEHNR, CDR2 FQNEAQ (reference sequence). V gave up 5 bases and J gave up 4 bases, with 14 bases separating them. The CDR3 length is 14 residues. CDR3 in amino acids: CASSTEGVGTEAFF. The CDR3 coding sequence is TGTGCCAGCAGCACCGAGGGGGTGGGCACTGAAGCTTTCTTT.

The chain has TRBV6-6 and TRBJ1-2; no firm D call. V shed 2 bases and J shed 7 bases, with 8 bases lying between them. The CDR3 runs to 12 residues. Germline V gene data show CDR1 as MNHNY and CDR2 as SVGAGI (reference sequence). This CDR3 reads CASSYDGSGYTF. CDR3 nucleotides: TGTGCCAGCAGTTACGATGGGAGTGGCTACACCTTC.

The chain links TRBV6-1 to TRBJ2-1; D perhaps matches TRBD1 (5 bases). The CDR3 has 14 amino acids. Germline CDR1 MNHNS, CDR2 SASEGT. Trimming stripped 2 bases from V and 8 bases from J, with 13 bases between. The CDR3 spells CASSERGGFDEQFF. The CDR3 DNA sequence: TGTGCCAGCAGTGAAAGGGGTGGGTTCGATGAGCAGTTCTTC.

This chain connects TRBV19 to TRBJ2-7; D unclear. Germline values: CDR1 LNHDA, CDR2 SQIVND (reference sequence). The CDR3 spans 14 residues. V was pared by 3 bases and J by 0 bases, with 9 bases between. The CDR3 sequence: CASSIGLASYEQYF. As DNA, the CDR3 is TGTGCCAGTAGTATCGGGTTAGCCTCCTACGAGCAGTACTTC.

The chain recombines TRBV28 with TRBJ1-2; 9 nucleotides align to TRBD1. Germline CDR1 is MDHEN and CDR2 is SYDVKM. The CDR3 is made up of 14 amino acids. With 5 bases clipped from V and 4 bases from J, the junction kept 5 bases outside the gene matches. CDR3 bases: TGTGCCAGCAGTCCGGGACAGGGAACCTATGGCTACACCTTC. Encoded protein: CASSPGQGTYGYTF.

The rearrangement uses TRBV7-2 and TRBJ2-7, with D tentatively TRBD2 (6 bases). In germline, CDR1 is SGHTA, CDR2 FQGNSA. V shed 0 bases and J shed 4 bases, with 16 bases lying between them. The CDR3 spans 16 residues. Written as DNA, the CDR3 is TGTGCCAGCAGCTTAGCCCCGGGGGTGGGAGGATACGAGCAGTACTTC. Translated, it gives CASSLAPGVGGYEQYF.

In nucleotides, the CDR3 is TGTGCCAGCAGTGTGTCGGCCTACGAGCAGTACTTC. Amino acids: CASSVSAYEQYF. The chain links TRBV25-1 to TRBJ2-7, with D uncertain. Trimming left V 4 bases short and J 2 bases short, with 6 bases between. The germline V gene has CDR1 MGHDK and CDR2 SYGVNS. The CDR3 contains 12 residues.

For the CDR3, the DNA is TGTGCCAGCAGCCCCGACAGCGCTCATACTGGAAACACCATATATTTT. Its protein product is CASSPDSAHTGNTIYF. This chain joins TRBV7-2 and TRBJ1-3; a possible D gene is TRBD1 (5 bases). Trimming stripped 5 bases from V and 2 bases from J, with 16 bases between. This CDR3 region has 16 residues. CDR1 SGHTA and CDR2 FQGNSA come from the germline V gene.

V is TRBV7-2 and J is TRBJ2-5; tentatively, D is TRBD2 (6 bases). V was trimmed by 2 bases and J by 1 base, leaving 14 bases between them. Looked up from germline, CDR1 is SGHTA and CDR2 is FQGNSA. CDR3 length: 16 amino acids. The CDR3 is CASSLSGGESQETQYF. CDR3 in DNA: TGTGCCAGCAGCTTAAGCGGCGGGGAATCCCAAGAGACCCAGTACTTC.

The chain's CDR3 is CASTSAETEAFF. The CDR3, as DNA: TGTGCCAGCACCTCCGCGGAGACTGAAGCTTTCTTT. The chain has TRBV5-5 and TRBJ1-1; D is ambiguous. The CDR3 consists of 12 residues. The germline V gene encodes CDR1 SGHKS and CDR2 YYEKEE (reference sequence). Between the trimmed V and J ends, which lost 6 bases and 5 bases, there was a span of 11 bases.

The chain links TRBV5-4 to TRBJ2-1; the match to TRBD2 covers 9 bases. CDR1 and CDR2 from the germline V gene are SGHNT and YYREEE (reference sequence). V lost 7 bases to trimming and J lost 9 bases; unmatched junction nucleotides: 11. The CDR3 has 14 residues. This chain's CDR3 is CASGGAGGAGEQFF. Here the CDR3 DNA reads TGTGCCAGCGGCGGTGCGGGAGGGGCTGGTGAGCAGTTCTTC.

The chain couples TRBV28 to TRBJ2-7, with D unresolved. This CDR3 is built from 11 residues. CDR1 is MDHEN and CDR2 is SYDVKM in the germline V gene. Deletions cut 2 bases from V and 6 bases from J, with 5 bases between. The CDR3 protein is CASSLLGEQYF. DNA of the CDR3: TGTGCCAGCAGTTTACTAGGCGAGCAGTACTTC.